The next 9 T cell receptor beta chains were all read from a single sample in a study of T cell changes during pregnancy in multiple sclerosis. Clones were sequenced by immunoSEQ multiplex PCR, and TCRdb holds only the in-frame ones, with some missing. The sample has about 80,000 clones, about 91% seen once. Sequenced material: peripheral blood, taken before pregnancy. Receptor source: a female donor with multiple sclerosis, enrolled in a pregnancy study.

The V gene is TRBV19, the J gene TRBJ2-1; maybe TRBD2 (6 bases). The V end lost 4 bases, the J end lost 2 bases, and 15 bases lay between the germline ends. The CDR3 covers 16 residues. Germline-derived CDR1 and CDR2 are LNHDA and SQIVND (reference sequence). CDR3 nucleotide sequence: TGTGCCAGTAGTACAGGGACTTTTAGTACCTACAATGAGCAGTTCTTC. It specifies CASSTGTFSTYNEQFF.

This clone was picked up one time. The CDR3 region is CASSLTGRGTEAFF. The CDR3 DNA sequence: TGTGCCAGCAGTTTGACAGGCCGAGGCACTGAAGCTTTCTTT. The chain joins TRBV28 to TRBJ1-1; possible D gene TRBD1, 6 bases. Trimming stripped 3 bases from V and 4 bases from J, with 12 bases between. Germline-derived CDR1 and CDR2 are MDHEN and SYDVKM. The CDR3 contains 14 residues.

The CDR3 protein is CASSLSQEETQYF. The CDR3 nucleotides are TGTGCCAGCAGCTTGTCACAGGAAGAGACCCAGTACTTC. The rearrangement links TRBV5-4 to TRBJ2-5, with a possible D match to TRBD1 (5 bases). Trimming stripped 1 base from V and 3 bases from J, with 7 bases between. The CDR3 sequence is 13 residues long. The V gene's germline CDR1 is SGHNT and CDR2 YYREEE (reference sequence). The full variable domain, in which reference TRBV5-4 and TRBJ2-5 provide the parts outside the CDR3, is ETGVTQSPTHLIKTRGQQVTLRCSSQSGHNTVSWYQQALGQGPQFIFQYYREEENGRGNFPPRFSGLQFPNYSSELNVNALELDDSALYLCASSLSQEETQYFGPGTRLLVL.

V and J are TRBV19 and TRBJ2-7; TRBD1 matches 8 bases. Germline V gene lookup returns CDR1 LNHDA and CDR2 SQIVND (reference sequence). The CDR3 is 14 residues long. The V and J ends lost 7 bases and 4 bases, in that order; junction bases with no gene match: 9. The CDR3 sequence is CASNPGQDDYEQYF. The CDR3, as DNA: TGTGCCAGTAACCCGGGACAGGACGATTACGAGCAGTACTTC.

J is TRBJ2-2 and V is TRBV27; weak D call: TRBD2 (5 bases). The V gene's germline CDR1 is MNHEY and CDR2 SMNVEV (reference sequence). The CDR3 has 16 amino acids. Trimming took 2 bases from V and 1 from J, leaving 11 bases between them. CDR3 amino acids: CASSLTEGLNTGELFF. In DNA, the CDR3 is TGTGCCAGCAGTTTAACCGAGGGCCTGAACACCGGGGAGCTGTTTTTT.

The chain is built from TRBV9 and TRBJ1-2, with TRBD1 matching 10 bases. The junction had 14 bases not matched to a gene; V was cut back by 7 bases and J by 8 bases. This CDR3 region has 15 residues. Germline V gives CDR1 SGDLS, CDR2 YYNGEE. The chain's CDR3 is CASWGAGTGVEGYTF. CDR3 nucleotide sequence: TGTGCCAGCTGGGGGGCCGGGACAGGGGTTGAAGGCTACACCTTC.

This clone appeared a single time. The V call is TRBV4-1, the J call TRBJ2-1; possible D gene TRBD2, 5 bases. Trimming took off 0 bases at V and 11 bases at J, with 14 bases between the two ends. This CDR3 contains 14 residues. Germline CDR1 and CDR2: MGHRA and YSYEKL. The CDR3, as DNA: TGCGCCAGCAGCCAAGATCGCGGGCAGAGCCAGCAGTTCTTC. Amino acid sequence: CASSQDRGQSQQFF.

The chain is built from TRBV28 and TRBJ1-1, with D possibly matching TRBD1 (5 bases). The CDR3 runs to 14 residues. The ends were cut back, 6 bases at V and 0 bases at J, with 11 bases in the middle. In germline, CDR1 is MDHEN, CDR2 SYDVKM. This chain's CDR3 is CASSQRGLNTEAFF. DNA of the CDR3: TGTGCCAGCAGCCAACGGGGGTTGAACACTGAAGCTTTCTTT.

J is TRBJ2-3 and V is TRBV10-3, with 8 nucleotides matching TRBD2. V lost 7 bases, J lost 4 bases, and 10 bases stayed unmatched. In germline, CDR1 is ENHRY, CDR2 SYGVKD. CDR3 length: 15 residues. The CDR3 loop is CAITSREGLSDTQYF. The CDR3 DNA sequence: TGTGCCATCACCTCCCGGGAGGGCCTCTCAGATACGCAGTATTTT.